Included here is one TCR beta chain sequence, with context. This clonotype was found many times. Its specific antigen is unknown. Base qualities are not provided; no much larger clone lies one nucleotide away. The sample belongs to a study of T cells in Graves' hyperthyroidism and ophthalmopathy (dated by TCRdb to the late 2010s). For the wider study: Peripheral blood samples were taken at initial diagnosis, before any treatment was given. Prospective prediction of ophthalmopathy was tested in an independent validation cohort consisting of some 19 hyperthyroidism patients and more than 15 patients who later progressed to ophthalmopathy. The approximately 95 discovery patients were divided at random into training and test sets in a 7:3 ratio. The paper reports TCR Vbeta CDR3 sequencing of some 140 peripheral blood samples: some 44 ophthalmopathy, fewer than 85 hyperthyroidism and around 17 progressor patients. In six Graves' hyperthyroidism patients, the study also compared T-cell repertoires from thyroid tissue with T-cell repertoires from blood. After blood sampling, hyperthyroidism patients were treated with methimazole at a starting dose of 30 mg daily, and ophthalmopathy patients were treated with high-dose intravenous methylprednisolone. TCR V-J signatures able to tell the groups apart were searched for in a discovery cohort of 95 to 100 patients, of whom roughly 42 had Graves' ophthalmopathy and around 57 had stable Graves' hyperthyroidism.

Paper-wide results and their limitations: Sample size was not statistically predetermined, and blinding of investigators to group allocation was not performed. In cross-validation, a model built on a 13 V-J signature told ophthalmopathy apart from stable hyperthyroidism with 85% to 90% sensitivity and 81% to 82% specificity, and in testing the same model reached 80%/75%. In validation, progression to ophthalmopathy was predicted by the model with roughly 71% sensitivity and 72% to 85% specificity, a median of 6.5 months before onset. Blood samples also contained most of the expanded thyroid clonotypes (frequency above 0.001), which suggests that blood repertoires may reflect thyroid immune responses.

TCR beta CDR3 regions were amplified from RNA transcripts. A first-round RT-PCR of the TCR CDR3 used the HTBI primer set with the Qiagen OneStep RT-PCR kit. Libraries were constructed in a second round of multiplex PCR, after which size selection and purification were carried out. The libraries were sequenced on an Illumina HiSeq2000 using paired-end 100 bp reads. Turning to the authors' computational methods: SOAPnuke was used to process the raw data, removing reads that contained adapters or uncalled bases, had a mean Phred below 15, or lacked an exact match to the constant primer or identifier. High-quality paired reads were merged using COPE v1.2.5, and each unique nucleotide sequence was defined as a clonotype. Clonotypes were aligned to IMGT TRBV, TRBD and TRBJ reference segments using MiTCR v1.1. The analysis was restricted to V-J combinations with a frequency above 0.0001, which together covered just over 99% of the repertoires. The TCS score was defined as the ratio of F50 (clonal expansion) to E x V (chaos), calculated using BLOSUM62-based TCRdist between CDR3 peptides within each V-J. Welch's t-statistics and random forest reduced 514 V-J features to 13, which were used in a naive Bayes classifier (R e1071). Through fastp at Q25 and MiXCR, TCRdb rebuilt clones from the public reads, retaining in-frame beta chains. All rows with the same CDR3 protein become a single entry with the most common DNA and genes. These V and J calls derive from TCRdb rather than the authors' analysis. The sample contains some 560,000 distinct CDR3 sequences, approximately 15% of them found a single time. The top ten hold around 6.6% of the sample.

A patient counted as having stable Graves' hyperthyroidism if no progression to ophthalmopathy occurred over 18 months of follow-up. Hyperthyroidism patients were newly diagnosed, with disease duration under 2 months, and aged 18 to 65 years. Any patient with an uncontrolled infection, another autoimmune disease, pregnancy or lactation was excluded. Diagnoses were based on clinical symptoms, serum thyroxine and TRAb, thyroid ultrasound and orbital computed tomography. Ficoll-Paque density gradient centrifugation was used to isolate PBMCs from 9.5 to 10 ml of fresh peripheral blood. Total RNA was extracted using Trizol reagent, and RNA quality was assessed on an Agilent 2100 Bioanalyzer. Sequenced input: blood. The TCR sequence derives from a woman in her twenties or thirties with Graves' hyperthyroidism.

The DNA sequence reads TGTGCCAGCAGCGAAGGGGAATGGGGCGAGCAGTACTTC. The translation is CASSEGEWGEQYF. The chain is made from TRBV7-3 and TRBJ2-7, with a tentative D gene TRBD1 over 5 matching bases. Looking up the germline V gene yields CDR1 SGHTA and CDR2 FQGTGA. V loses 5 bases, J loses 6 bases, and the germline ends lie 14 bases apart. Including the terminal cysteine and phenylalanine, the CDR3 comprises 13 residues. The only DNA kept is the CDR3, 39 bases in frame from the first base.